The clone carrying this TCR beta chain appeared a few times. Its antigen is not identified. PCR employed 60 Vbeta and 13 Jbeta primers. Produced via immunoSEQ multiplex PCR; TCRdb's table is partial and in-frame only. The sample lists about 250,000 clones, around two thirds seen once, with under 2.5% in the top ten. Donors showed nominal health when sampled, although they likely had unrecorded immune exposures. These data belong to a study of cytomegalovirus exposure and HLA in healthy donors. General observations from the study: The study flagged some 180 TCR beta chains as cytomegalovirus-associated.

This TCR was sampled from a female donor in good health and CMV-seronegative. Sequenced sample: PBMCs.

CDR3 in DNA: TGTGCCAGCTCACCTACCAGGGGGAATAATGGCTACACCTTC. Translation gives CASSPTRGNNGYTF. This sequence joins TRBV18 and TRBJ1-2; 7 positions match TRBD1. The CDR3 consists of 14 residues. The V and J ends lost 3 bases and 6 bases, in that order; junction bases with no gene match: 7. Germline V gene lookup returns CDR1 KGHSH and CDR2 LQKENI.